What follows are 30 T cell receptor beta chains derived from one specimen sequenced in a study of CD8+ T cells in alopecia areata. Investigators isolated RNA and reverse transcribed it into cDNA to act as the sequencing template. Profiling relied on immunoSEQ multiplex PCR, and the TCRdb table lists in-frame clones only, not all of them. Of around 270,000 clones in the sample, roughly 50% were seen once. Treatment given: oral pan-JAK inhibitor, 5-10 mg twice daily. The sequences come from CD4+ T cells sorted from blood, collected at week 24, from a patient treated with tofacitinib. The source is a human donor with alopecia areata.

The chain recombines TRBV19 with TRBJ1-6, with 7 bases matching TRBD1. V was clipped by 3 bases and J by 7 bases; unmatched bases: 6. The CDR3 sequence is 15 residues long. Germline V CDR1 and CDR2: LNHDA, SQIVND (reference sequence). The CDR3 reads CASSMEAGGNSPLHF. The CDR3 DNA reads as TGTGCCAGTAGTATGGAGGCAGGGGGAAATTCACCCCTCCACTTT.

As regards this clone: Other DNA sequences in the sample encode the same CDR3. The chain has TRBV30 and TRBJ2-6, with no clear D. CDR1 is GTSNPN and CDR2 is SVGIG in the germline V gene (reference sequence). This CDR3 comprises 12 residues. V gave up 1 base and J gave up 3 bases, with 1 base separating them. This CDR3 is CAWSGGANVLTF. The CDR3 DNA reads as TGTGCCTGGAGTGGTGGGGCCAACGTCCTGACTTTC.

This clone was observed a handful of times. This chain links TRBV29-1 with TRBJ2-2; unclear D gene. Germline values: CDR1 SQVTM, CDR2 ANQGSEA. Trimming left V 3 bases short and J 4 bases short, with 18 bases between. The CDR3 runs 16 residues. The CDR3 region is CSVDGLPVWGTGELFF. The CDR3 DNA sequence: TGCAGCGTTGACGGCCTGCCCGTTTGGGGCACCGGGGAGCTGTTTTTT.

This clone was found a few times. V is TRBV20-1 and J is TRBJ1-5; 7 bases line up with TRBD1. The CDR3 has 11 residues. Germline V gene lookup returns CDR1 DFQATT and CDR2 SNEGSKA (reference sequence). V was pared by 4 bases and J by 10 bases, with 4 bases of the junction left unmatched. CDR3 sequence (DNA): TGCAGTGCTACGACAGGGATCCCCCAGCATTTT. Protein: CSATTGIPQHF.

V is TRBV6-5 and J is TRBJ1-2; 9 bases line up with TRBD1. Germline V CDR1 and CDR2: MNHEY, SVGAGI. Trimming cost V 4 bases and J 6 bases; bases outside gene matches: 9. This CDR3 spans 15 amino acids. Here the CDR3 DNA reads TGTGCCAGCAGTTCCCTCGGGGGACAGGGCCATGGCTACACCTTC. Translation: CASSSLGGQGHGYTF.

On this clone itself: Other DNA sequences from this sample encode an identical CDR3 as well. This chain uses TRBV29-1 with TRBJ1-1, with a weak D call TRBD1 (5 bases). The V end was cut by 7 bases, the J end by 1 base, with 10 bases between. The CDR3 length is 12 residues. The germline CDR1 and CDR2 sequences are SQVTM and ANQGSEA. CDR3 bases: TGCAGCGCAACTACAGGGAACACTGAAGCTTTCTTT. Its protein product is CSATTGNTEAFF.

The chain links TRBV4-1 to TRBJ1-2; 7 nucleotides line up with TRBD1. CDR1 MGHRA and CDR2 YSYEKL come from the germline V gene. The V segment lost 2 bases and the J segment 7 bases; nucleotides outside the gene matches: 13. The CDR3 runs to 16 residues. The CDR3 region has the DNA TGCGCCAGCAGCCAACCCGGACAGGTCTTGTCTCGTGGCTACACCTTC. Protein product: CASSQPGQVLSRGYTF.

The genes are TRBV14 and TRBJ1-2, with D hard to call. Germline CDR1 SGHDN, CDR2 FVKESK. Trimming removed 0 bases from V and 7 bases from J, with 6 bases in between. The CDR3 totals 12 residues. The CDR3 loop reads CASSQERAGYTF. The CDR3 coding sequence is TGTGCCAGCAGCCAAGAGAGGGCTGGCTACACCTTC.

The V and J genes are TRBV9 and TRBJ1-5; D gene ambiguous. Trimming shortened V by 0 bases and J by 7 bases, and 11 bases separated the two germline ends. Germline CDR1 SGDLS, CDR2 YYNGEE. The CDR3 contains 14 residues. The CDR3 DNA sequence: TGTGCCAGCAGCGTAGGGGCAGGCGGACAGCCCCAGCATTTT. As protein: CASSVGAGGQPQHF.

The chain combines TRBV10-3 with TRBJ1-1, with a weak D call TRBD1 (5 bases). V lost 9 bases, J lost 0 bases, and 11 bases lay in between. Germline values: CDR1 ENHRY, CDR2 SYGVKD. CDR3 length: 13 residues. CDR3 protein: CAILGALNTEAFF. CDR3 nucleotides: TGTGCCATTTTAGGGGCCTTGAACACTGAAGCTTTCTTT.

This clone has more than one count but fewer than ten. The V and J genes are TRBV6-6 and TRBJ2-5; the D gene is possibly TRBD2 (6 bases). V was clipped by 6 bases and J by 7 bases, with 18 bases between them. Germline V gene sequence: CDR1 MNHNY, CDR2 SVGAGI (reference sequence). The CDR3 is made up of 14 amino acids. The CDR3 DNA reads TGTGCCAGCAGCCAGGACCTGGGGCGGGGGACCCAGTACTTC. This gives the protein CASSQDLGRGTQYF.

This rearrangement joins TRBV29-1 to TRBJ2-1; the D call may be TRBD1 or TRBD2 (5 bases each). The germline V gene has CDR1 SQVTM and CDR2 ANQGSEA. The length of the CDR3 is 13 residues. Trimming took off 1 base at V and 8 bases at J, with 12 bases between the two ends. The CDR3 nucleotides read TGCAGCGTTGAAGTTCTTCGGGGCGATGAGCAGTTCTTC. Translated, it gives CSVEVLRGDEQFF.

The V and J genes are TRBV11-2 and TRBJ2-3, with TRBD2 matching over 8 bases. The ends lost 1 base at V and 6 bases at J; junction bases unmatched: 9. Germline lookup yields CDR1 SGHAT and CDR2 FQNNGV. This CDR3 spans 16 amino acids. CDR3 DNA: TGTGCCAGCAGCTTAGTCGGGGGGGCAACAGGTGATACGCAGTATTTT. Amino acids: CASSLVGGATGDTQYF.

This clone appeared a few times. CDR3 in amino acids: CASSLEQGINEQFF. For the CDR3, the DNA is TGCGCCAGCAGCTTGGAACAGGGGATAAATGAGCAGTTCTTC. V usage is TRBV5-1 and J usage is TRBJ2-1; TRBD1 matches at 7 bases. The germline gives CDR1 SGHRS, CDR2 YFSETQ. The junction had 4 bases not matched to a gene; V was cut back by 0 bases and J by 7 bases. The CDR3 is 14 amino acids.

V is TRBV5-1 and J is TRBJ2-7; 9 nucleotides line up with TRBD1. V dropped 2 bases and J dropped 5; count of bases not matched to a gene: 5. The germline V gene has CDR1 SGHRS and CDR2 YFSETQ. CDR3 length: 14 residues. This CDR3 reads CASSFWDRVDEQYF. The CDR3 region has the DNA TGCGCCAGCAGCTTCTGGGACAGGGTGGACGAGCAGTACTTC.

This chain joins TRBV7-9 and TRBJ1-2; the match to TRBD1 covers 11 bases. Germline CDR1 reads SEHNR; CDR2 reads FQNEAQ (reference sequence). The CDR3 contains 16 residues. Germline trimming cut 4 bases from V and 7 bases from J; bases unmatched to any gene: 11. The CDR3 loop reads CASSWRVGTGGPGYTF. The CDR3 region has the DNA TGTGCCAGCAGCTGGAGGGTCGGGACAGGGGGTCCTGGCTACACCTTC.

This clone appeared once. The J gene is TRBJ1-1, the V gene TRBV4-1, with a weak D call TRBD1 (5 bases). Germline V gives CDR1 MGHRA, CDR2 YSYEKL. The V end lost 4 bases, the J end lost 5 bases, and 17 bases lay between the germline ends. This CDR3 has 15 residues. CDR3 DNA sequence: TGCGCCAGCAGCCGTCTGAAGTCAGGGTCTACTGAAGCTTTCTTT. Protein product: CASSRLKSGSTEAFF.

The chain has TRBV6-5 and TRBJ1-2; D unclear. V lost 10 bases, J lost 7 bases, and 13 bases lay in between. This CDR3 comprises 11 residues. CDR1 is MNHEY, CDR2 SVGAGI, per germline. CDR3 protein: CATRREAGYTF. CDR3 in DNA: TGTGCCACCAGGAGGGAAGCTGGCTACACCTTC.

This chain links TRBV7-2 with TRBJ2-7; TRBD2 matches 8 bases. This CDR3 is 16 amino acids long. The trim removed 1 base at V and 6 bases at J, leaving 11 bases unmatched. CDR1 is SGHTA, CDR2 FQGNSA, per germline. The CDR3 DNA reads as TGTGCCAGCAGCTTAGTTAAGCGGGGGTCTACTACCGAGCAGTACTTC. Protein: CASSLVKRGSTTEQYF.

The V and J genes are TRBV2 and TRBJ1-2; D is undetermined. The length of the CDR3 is 11 residues. Trimming took off 3 bases at V and 9 bases at J, with 8 bases between the two ends. CDR1 and CDR2 (germline): SNHLY, FYNNEI. CDR3 loop: CASSDGVRYTF. Written as DNA, the CDR3 is TGTGCCAGCAGTGACGGGGTTCGCTACACCTTC.

This chain joins TRBV2 and TRBJ2-5; 10 bases align to TRBD1. The CDR3 is 13 residues long. The trim removed 7 bases at V and 3 bases at J, leaving 2 bases unmatched. Germline V gene lookup returns CDR1 SNHLY and CDR2 FYNNEI. The CDR3 loop is CASTGTGEETQYF. The CDR3 DNA sequence: TGTGCCAGCACCGGGACAGGGGAAGAGACCCAGTACTTC. The full variable domain, rest sourced from reference TRBV2 and TRBJ2-5, is EPEVTQTPSHQVTQMGQEVILRCVPISNHLYFYWYRQILGQKVEFLVSFYNNEISEKSEIFDDQFSVERPDGSNFTLKIRSTKLEDSAMYFCASTGTGEETQYFGPGTRLLVL.

This clone was seen just once. This chain uses TRBV6-1 with TRBJ2-1; weak D call: TRBD2 (6 bases). The germline V gene encodes CDR1 MNHNS and CDR2 SASEGT. Trimming stripped 7 bases from V and 8 bases from J, with 12 bases between. The CDR3 runs 12 residues. Here the CDR3 reads CASTRTGDEQFF. CDR3 in DNA: TGTGCCAGCACACGGACGGGGGATGAGCAGTTCTTC.

This chain connects TRBV7-9 to TRBJ2-1, with D perhaps TRBD1 (5 bases). Germline CDR1 is SEHNR and CDR2 is FQNEAQ (reference sequence). The CDR3 sequence is 14 residues long. V was cut by 3 bases and J by 6 bases, with 12 bases left in between. Here the CDR3 reads CASSFARQSNEQFF. The CDR3 DNA reads as TGTGCCAGCAGCTTTGCTAGACAGTCCAATGAGCAGTTCTTC. The full variable domain, in which reference TRBV7-9 and TRBJ2-1 provide the parts outside the CDR3, is DTGVSQNPRHKITKRGQNVTFRCDPISEHNRLYWYRQTLGQGPEFLTYFQNEAQLEKSRLLSDRFSAERPKGSFSTLEIQRTEQGDSAMYLCASSFARQSNEQFFGPGTRLTVL.

The J gene is TRBJ1-6, the V gene TRBV2; D uncertain. CDR1 and CDR2 (germline): SNHLY, FYNNEI. V lost 5 bases, J lost 7 bases, and 12 bases lay in between. This CDR3 has 14 residues. The chain's CDR3 is CASSLIRANSPLHF. CDR3 DNA sequence: TGTGCCAGCAGTCTGATTAGGGCGAATTCACCCCTCCACTTT.

The CDR3 DNA follows: TGTGCCAGCGGTTTAGCAGGGCCTGCAACTAATGAAAAACTGTTTTTT. It is translated as CASGLAGPATNEKLFF. This rearrangement joins TRBV2 to TRBJ1-4; maybe TRBD1 (5 bases). The V gene lost 8 bases and the J gene lost 0 bases, with 16 bases spanning the gap. The CDR3 contains 16 residues. Germline-derived CDR1 and CDR2 are SNHLY and FYNNEI.

This sequence joins TRBV5-1 and TRBJ2-7, with D possibly TRBD1 on 6 matching bases. This CDR3 region has 15 residues. V was cut by 0 bases and J by 1 base, with 11 bases left in between. Germline lookup yields CDR1 SGHRS and CDR2 YFSETQ. CDR3 sequence reads: CASSLGPGQSYEQYF. The CDR3 DNA reads TGCGCCAGCAGCTTGGGGCCCGGACAGTCCTACGAGCAGTACTTC.

This clone was found a few times. The V call is TRBV7-9, the J call TRBJ2-5; possibly TRBD1 for D (5 bases). CDR1 and CDR2 from the germline V gene are SEHNR and FQNEAQ (reference sequence). V lost 0 bases to trimming and J lost 4 bases, with 12 bases between them. The CDR3 covers 15 residues. The DNA for the CDR3 is TGTGCCAGCAGCTTAGCGGTGCAGGGCGCAGAGACCCAGTACTTC. Protein sequence: CASSLAVQGAETQYF.

The chain combines TRBV4-3 with TRBJ2-6, with D perhaps matching TRBD1 or TRBD2 (5 bases each). This CDR3 comprises 16 residues. CDR1 is LGHNA, CDR2 YSLEER, per germline. V lost 0 bases, J lost 4 bases, and 10 bases lay in between. The CDR3 bases are TGCGCCAGCAGCCAAGATTTAGGGACCGGGGCCAACGTCCTGACTTTC. It specifies CASSQDLGTGANVLTF.

This clone was seen a single time. The rearrangement uses TRBV7-6 and TRBJ1-5; TRBD1 matches 7 bases. Germline V gives CDR1 SGHVS, CDR2 FNYEAQ. This CDR3 spans 15 amino acids. V shed 3 bases and J 6 bases; nucleotides not matched to a gene: 8. CDR3 nucleotides: TGTGCCAGCAGCTTTTCTGACAGGGCAGGTCAGCCCCAGCATTTT. Protein sequence: CASSFSDRAGQPQHF.

This chain uses TRBV30 with TRBJ1-6, with D possibly TRBD1 on 6 matching bases. The V end lost 3 bases, the J end lost 6 bases, and 12 bases lay between the germline ends. The CDR3 runs 14 residues. CDR1 and CDR2 from the germline V gene are GTSNPN and SVGIG (reference sequence). This chain's CDR3 is CAWSRQARNSPLHF. The CDR3 bases are TGTGCCTGGAGCCGACAGGCACGTAATTCACCCCTCCACTTT.